Listed below are T cell receptor beta chains from one sample, sequenced in a study of blood T cell repertoires in COVID-19. Libraries were prepared by immunoSEQ multiplex PCR; TCRdb keeps only in-frame clonotypes and omits some of them. The table records fewer than 350,000 clones, 86% of them present only once. Input material: peripheral blood. These receptors originate from a woman aged 25 to 39 with COVID-19, enrolled during active disease. Both conserved end residues are part of each CDR3. A D gene is named only where the DNA matches it firmly. Where a row states a size, it is once, few, many or the class of an expanded clone; other rows omit it.

clone size	J gene	D gene	V gene	CDR3 DNA	CDR3 protein
NA	TRBJ2-7	NA	TRBV19	TGTGCCAGTAGTACTATCCCCCGGGTGGAACCCTACGAGCAGTACTTC	CASSTIPRVEPYEQYF
NA	TRBJ1-6	NA	TRBV6-5	TGTGCCAGCAGTTACTCGAAACAGGGAACTTCACCCCTCCACTTT	CASSYSKQGTSPLHF
NA	TRBJ2-2	NA	TRBV6-5	TGTGCCAGCGGAGGGGGCCCCTACACCGGGGAGCTGTTTTTT	CASGGGPYTGELFF
NA	TRBJ2-1	TRBD2	TRBV5-4	TGTGCCAGCAGTCCGCGGGGGGACCAATACAATGAGCAGTTCTTC	CASSPRGDQYNEQFF
once	TRBJ2-2	NA	TRBV6-5	NA	CASSSVPAGELFF
NA	TRBJ2-2	TRBD1	TRBV7-6	TGTGCCAGCAGCTTACGTCCACAGGGGGCTGCCGGGGAGCTGTTTTTT	CASSLRPQGAAGELFF
NA	TRBJ1-4	TRBD1	TRBV19	TGTGCCAGTGGGACAGGGAATGAAAAACTGTTTTTT	CASGTGNEKLFF
few	TRBJ2-7	TRBD2	TRBV4-2	TGTGCCAGCAGCCAAAGCCCGATACCAGCGGGGGGAGGGGGCGAGCAGTACTTC	CASSQSPIPAGGGGEQYF
NA	TRBJ2-2	NA	TRBV12-3/TRBV12-4	TGTGCCAGCATACCTCCGGGGTCCGGGGAGCTGTTTTTT	CASIPPGSGELFF
NA	TRBJ2-7	NA	TRBV27	TGTGCCAGCAGTATCGGGACTGCATCCTACGAGCAGTACTTC	CASSIGTASYEQYF
NA	TRBJ1-1	TRBD1	TRBV6-1	TGTGCCAGCAGTGAGTGGGACAGCTCTTTCTTT	CASSEWDSSFF
NA	TRBJ2-5	NA	TRBV18	TGTGCCAGCTCCCCCGGTGGAACAGGTCCAGAGACCCAGTACTTC	CASSPGGTGPETQYF
NA	TRBJ2-7	TRBD2	TRBV11-2	TGTGCCAGCAGCACGGGACTAGCTGTGCAGTACTTC	CASSTGLAVQYF
NA	TRBJ2-5	TRBD1	TRBV24-1	TGTGCCACCAGTGATTCCGGACAGGCGGAAGAGACCCAGTACTTC	CATSDSGQAEETQYF
NA	TRBJ2-5	NA	TRBV7-6	TGTGCCAGCAGCGCTACAGGGCGGCGAGAGACCCAGTACTTC	CASSATGRRETQYF
NA	TRBJ1-6	NA	TRBV18	TGTGCCAGCTCACCACCCACAGGGACACGGAATTCACCCCTCCACTTT	CASSPPTGTRNSPLHF
NA	TRBJ1-5	NA	TRBV5-4	TGTGCCAGCAGCCCCAAGGTTCCGGGGTACTGGTTTGGGCCCAATCAGCCCCAGCATTTT	CASSPKVPGYWFGPNQPQHF
NA	TRBJ2-7	NA	TRBV20-1	TGCAGTGCTAGAGATAGGGGCGAGCAGTACTTC	CSARDRGEQYF
NA	TRBJ2-5	TRBD2	TRBV19	TGTGCCAGTAGTTCCTCGGGGGGAGCGGAAGAGACCCAGTACTTC	CASSSSGGAEETQYF
once	TRBJ1-1	NA	TRBV27	TGTGCCAGCAGTTTCGGGGAGGGGGGGAACACTGAAGCTTTCTTT	CASSFGEGGNTEAFF
NA	TRBJ2-5	NA	TRBV15	TGTGCCACCAGTGATAGGAGGGGCACAGAGACCCAGTACTTC	CATSDRRGTETQYF
NA	TRBJ1-1	TRBD1	TRBV5-1	TGCGCCAGCAGCTTGGACGCAGGGGGAACTGAAGCTTTCTTT	CASSLDAGGTEAFF
NA	TRBJ2-1	NA	TRBV5-1	TGCGCCAGCAGCCAGACCGACAGAGCCAACAATGAGCAGTTCTTC	CASSQTDRANNEQFF
NA	TRBJ2-3	TRBD2	TRBV27	TGTGCCAGCAGTTTGACTAGCGGGGGCCCCACAGATACGCAGTATTTT	CASSLTSGGPTDTQYF
NA	TRBJ2-3	TRBD2	TRBV27	TGTGCCAGCGGACTAGCGTCAGATACGCAGTATTTT	CASGLASDTQYF
NA	TRBJ2-5	TRBD1	TRBV5-5	TGTGCCAGCAGCACGGGACAGGGGAGGTTAGAGACCCAGTACTTC	CASSTGQGRLETQYF
NA	TRBJ2-2	NA	TRBV9	TGTGCCAGCAGCGTATTGATAGACGGGGAGCTGTTTTTT	CASSVLIDGELFF
NA	TRBJ2-1	TRBD1	TRBV19	TGTGCCAGGCCAGGGGGAAGAATGTCTGAGCAGTTCTTC	CARPGGRMSEQFF
NA	TRBJ1-2	NA	TRBV4-1	TGCGCCAGCAGCCAAGAGAACGGAGTAGGAAATGGCTACACCTTC	CASSQENGVGNGYTF
NA	TRBJ1-1	NA	TRBV19	TGTGCCAGTAGTATGAAGGGGTGGGACACTGAAGCTTTCTTT	CASSMKGWDTEAFF
once	TRBJ2-1	TRBD2	TRBV4-1	TGCGCCAGCAGCCAAGACGGTGGGGGGGGGAATGAGCAGTTCTTC	CASSQDGGGGNEQFF
NA	TRBJ1-6	TRBD1	TRBV2	TGTGCCAGCTTATGGACAGGGTTCGATAATTCACCCCTCCACTTT	CASLWTGFDNSPLHF
once	TRBJ2-7	TRBD1	TRBV3-1/TRBV3-2	TGTGCCAGCAGCCAAGATTTGGGACAGTATTCCTACGAGCAGTACTTC	CASSQDLGQYSYEQYF
NA	TRBJ1-2	NA	TRBV30	TGTGCCTGGAGTGTCGCAGGTTTAATCTATGGCTACACCTTC	CAWSVAGLIYGYTF
NA	TRBJ2-3	TRBD2	TRBV13	TGTGCCAGCAGCGTTGCCAGCGGGGGCACAGATACGCAGTATTTT	CASSVASGGTDTQYF
NA	TRBJ1-4	NA	TRBV11-2	TGTGCCAGCACCCGAGAGGAAGAAAAACTGTTTTTT	CASTREEEKLFF
NA	TRBJ2-7	TRBD1	TRBV29-1	TGCAGCGTTGTAGGGCAGGGGGTCGACGAGCAGTACTTC	CSVVGQGVDEQYF
NA	TRBJ2-2	TRBD1	TRBV11-2	TGTGCCAGCAGCTTGGGTCACAGGGGGCGCCGCACCGGGGAGCTGTTTTTT	CASSLGHRGRRTGELFF
NA	TRBJ1-1	TRBD1	TRBV4-1	TGCGCCAGCAGCCACATCACAGGGGTAGATGACACTGAAGCTTTCTTT	CASSHITGVDDTEAFF
NA	TRBJ2-5	NA	TRBV11-2	TGTGCCAGCAGCTTAGGCAGTCAAGAGACCCAGTACTTC	CASSLGSQETQYF
NA	TRBJ2-7	NA	TRBV5-1	TGCGCCAGCAGCTTGGCCCAGGGCGCCTACGAGCAGTACTTC	CASSLAQGAYEQYF
few	TRBJ1-1	TRBD1	TRBV2	TGTGCCAGCGAACAGGACAGGGTTGGTGACACTGAAGCTTTCTTT	CASEQDRVGDTEAFF
NA	TRBJ1-5	NA	TRBV11-2	TGTGCCAGCAGCTTAGACCCCCGTTATCAGCCCCAGCATTTT	CASSLDPRYQPQHF
NA	TRBJ2-5	NA	TRBV4-1	TGCGCCAGCAGCCGAGGGACTCCTGGGGAGACCCAGTACTTC	CASSRGTPGETQYF
NA	TRBJ1-2	TRBD1	TRBV7-9	TGTGCCAGCAGCCCGCCAGACAGGGCGTACTATGGCTACACCTTC	CASSPPDRAYYGYTF
NA	TRBJ2-7	TRBD1	TRBV6-2/TRBV6-3	TGTGCCAGCAGTTACAACGGGGCCAGGGGGTCCTACGAGCAGTACTTC	CASSYNGARGSYEQYF
NA	TRBJ1-6	NA	TRBV21-1	TGTGCCAGCAGCAACCAGGGGTGTTCACCCCTCCACTTT	CASSNQGCSPLHF
NA	TRBJ2-5	NA	TRBV6-5	TGTGCCAGCAGTTACGACGGCGGAAGATCCGAGACCCAGTACTTC	CASSYDGGRSETQYF
NA	TRBJ1-4	NA	TRBV7-8	TGTGCCAGCAGCGCCGCGTGGGGGGGCGCAGATGAAAAACTGTTTTTT	CASSAAWGGADEKLFF
NA	TRBJ2-1	TRBD2	TRBV6-1	TGTGCCAGCAGTGAAGAGGGTAGCGGGGGGAATGAGCAGTTCTTC	CASSEEGSGGNEQFF
NA	TRBJ2-1	NA	TRBV7-9	TGTGCCAGCAGCTTAGTAGACGGGGGTAGGGACAATGAGCAGTTCTTC	CASSLVDGGRDNEQFF
NA	TRBJ2-7	TRBD1	TRBV27	TGTGCCAGCAGTTTCGGGACAGGGTCATTCGAGCAGTACTTC	CASSFGTGSFEQYF